The clone carrying this T cell receptor beta chain was seen at least ten times. Its antigen is not identified. Amplification yielded TCR beta CDR3 regions, with RNA transcripts as the source. First-round RT-PCR of the TCR CDR3 relied on the HTBI primer set. MiXCR, run by TCRdb on the multiplex PCR reads, gives a single entry per CDR3 protein. Of about 520,000 distinct CDR3 sequences listed, about 24% are singletons. This record belongs to a study of T cells in Graves' hyperthyroidism and ophthalmopathy. V dropped 1 base and J dropped 12 bases, with 9 bases sitting between them. CDR3 size: 11 residues. Study findings and constraints: In the blood, most expanded thyroid clonotypes above 0.001 appeared as well.

This rearrangement joins TRBV12-3 or TRBV12-4 to TRBJ1-2; the D is unclear. The sequenced material came from blood. The TCR sequence derives from a woman aged 25 to 39 with Graves' ophthalmopathy. As DNA, the CDR3 is TGTGCCAGCAGTTTAGGGACCGGAGACACCTTC. As protein: CASSLGTGDTF.